Below are 29 T cell receptor beta chains sequenced from a single sample in a study of blood T cells in healthy people across ages. Alongside a J-beta primer mix, a sample-barcoded 5' primer served in a second PCR lasting 7 to 11 cycles. From the 5' RACE reads, TCRdb called clonotypes with MiXCR, one entry per CDR3 protein. The sample gives 800,000 to 900,000 distinct CDR3 sequences, 62% of which show up once; 25% to 35% is in the top ten. Material for sequencing was blood. These receptors came from a young man in good health.

Note on this clonotype: A much larger clone is a single base away; this may be a read error. The chain uses TRBV7-3 and TRBJ2-7, with D possibly being TRBD2 (5 bases). The germline V gene has CDR1 SGHTA and CDR2 FQGTGA. The CDR3 length is 15 residues. DNA for the CDR3: TGTGCCAGCAGCGTAACGTCGGGGAGTGCTGGGGAGCAGTACTTC. This encodes CASSVTSGSAGEQYF.

This clonotype was picked up a small number of times. The chain is built from TRBV29-1 and TRBJ1-2; no definite D call. V gave up 2 bases and J gave up 0 bases, with 10 bases separating them. The CDR3 spans 14 residues. In germline, CDR1 is SQVTM, CDR2 ANQGSEA. For the CDR3, the DNA is TGCAGCGTTGAACAGTCGAGATCTAACTATGGCTACACCTTC. The encoded protein is CSVEQSRSNYGYTF.

The chain carries TRBV12-3 or TRBV12-4 and TRBJ2-1; 11 positions match TRBD2. With V trimmed by 5 bases and J by 6 bases, 6 bases remained unmatched. The CDR3 contains 15 residues. The CDR3 DNA is TGTGCCAGCAGTCCCCTAGCGGGGGGAATCAATGAGCAGTTCTTC. Amino acid sequence: CASSPLAGGINEQFF.

The chain links TRBV20-1 to TRBJ2-1; D is uncertain. Per the germline V gene, CDR1 is DFQATT and CDR2 is SNEGSKA (reference sequence). V lost 6 bases to trimming and J lost 2 bases, with 14 bases between them. The CDR3 runs 14 residues. DNA for the CDR3: TGCAGTGCGCCTCTAGTCAACGCCTACAATGAGCAGTTCTTC. Its translation: CSAPLVNAYNEQFF.

V is TRBV20-1 and J is TRBJ2-7; TRBD2 matches at 8 bases. The CDR3 has 18 residues. V gave up 0 bases and J gave up 0 bases; unmatched junction bases: 13. CDR1 and CDR2 from the germline V gene are DFQATT and SNEGSKA (reference sequence). The CDR3 reads CSARDRGGPTLSSYEQYF. DNA for the CDR3: TGCAGTGCTAGAGATCGGGGGGGGCCGACCCTCAGCTCCTACGAGCAGTACTTC.

This chain connects TRBV4-1 to TRBJ2-3; TRBD2 aligns across 10 bases. With 2 bases clipped from V and 5 bases from J, the junction kept 1 base outside the gene matches. The CDR3 is 14 residues long. The germline CDR1 and CDR2 sequences are MGHRA and YSYEKL. CDR3 sequence: CASSQIAGGDTQYF. CDR3 bases: TGCGCCAGCAGCCAAATAGCGGGGGGAGATACGCAGTATTTT.

This chain joins TRBV3-1 and TRBJ1-5, with D unresolved. The CDR3 extends over 15 amino acids. V was cut by 1 base and J by 4 bases, with 11 bases left in between. The germline V gene encodes CDR1 LGHDT and CDR2 YNNKEL (reference sequence). In DNA, the CDR3 is TGTGCCAGCAGCCAAGGGGCCCCCGGGAATCAGCCCCAGCATTTT. It is translated as CASSQGAPGNQPQHF.

This clonotype showed up just a few times. This chain joins TRBV4-3 and TRBJ2-3, with TRBD2 matching 15 bases. V was clipped by 0 bases and J by 7 bases; unmatched bases: 5. The CDR3 covers 17 residues. Germline lookup yields CDR1 LGHNA and CDR2 YSLEER. In DNA, the CDR3 is TGCGCCAGCAGCCAAGATCCCGGGACTAGCGGGGGGTATACGCAGTATTTT. Amino acid sequence: CASSQDPGTSGGYTQYF.

The J gene is TRBJ2-4, the V gene TRBV20-1, with TRBD2 identical over 8 bases. The trim removed 5 bases at V and 3 bases at J, leaving 6 bases unmatched. The CDR3 loop spans 14 amino acids. Germline V gene data show CDR1 as DFQATT and CDR2 as SNEGSKA (reference sequence). CDR3 in amino acids: CSASLTSGKNIQYF. Here the CDR3 DNA reads TGCAGTGCTTCATTAACTAGCGGCAAAAACATTCAGTACTTC.

The chain carries TRBV7-9 and TRBJ2-5; 12 bases line up with TRBD1. Unmatched junction bases numbered 7, after V lost 6 bases and J lost 5 bases. The CDR3 loop spans 15 amino acids. Germline CDR1 and CDR2: SEHNR and FQNEAQ (reference sequence). The CDR3 sequence: CASSLRDRGRETQYF. Written as DNA, the CDR3 is TGTGCCAGCAGTCTCCGGGACAGGGGGCGCGAGACCCAGTACTTC.

V gene TRBV10-3 combines with J gene TRBJ2-1; TRBD1 is a possible D gene (6 bases). Trimming took 0 bases from V and 2 from J, leaving 17 bases between them. The germline V gene encodes CDR1 ENHRY and CDR2 SYGVKD. This CDR3 has 18 residues. CDR3 coding DNA: TGTGCCATCAGTGAGTCGATAATCAGGGGACGAACCTACAATGAGCAGTTCTTC. It is translated as CAISESIIRGRTYNEQFF.

The chain joins TRBV15 to TRBJ2-5, with D perhaps TRBD1 or TRBD2 (5 bases each). The CDR3 has 16 amino acids. The V end was cut by 3 bases, the J end by 4 bases, with 18 bases between. Germline loops: CDR1 LNHNV, CDR2 YYDKDF (reference sequence). CDR3 residues: CATSSPTRDGRETQYF. The CDR3, as DNA: TGTGCCACCAGCAGCCCCACGAGGGACGGTCGAGAGACCCAGTACTTC.

This clonotype was seen repeatedly, ten times or more. The V gene is TRBV6-2 or TRBV6-3, the J gene TRBJ2-4; D not certain. The CDR3 totals 16 residues. Deletions cut 5 bases from V and 3 bases from J, with 17 bases between. The germline CDR1 and CDR2 sequences are MNHEY and SVGEGT. The CDR3 DNA reads as TGTGCCAGCAGTACATCCCCCCCCCCTGGCAAAAACATTCAGTACTTC. Its protein product is CASSTSPPPGKNIQYF.

This clonotype was seen a few times. This chain connects TRBV12-3 or TRBV12-4 to TRBJ1-5; tentatively, D is TRBD1 (6 bases). This CDR3 region has 18 residues. Trimming shortened V by 1 base and J by 0 bases, and 16 bases separated the two germline ends. The CDR3 DNA sequence: TGTGCCAGCAGTTTAGGGTACGGGGGCCCTTATAGCAATCAGCCCCAGCATTTT. As protein: CASSLGYGGPYSNQPQHF.

V usage is TRBV9 and J usage is TRBJ2-1; no firm D call. This CDR3 has 13 amino acids. V lost 4 bases and J lost 9, with 14 bases in between. Germline V gives CDR1 SGDLS, CDR2 YYNGEE. The CDR3 DNA is TGTGCCAGCAGCTCCCCGATTATGCGTGAGCAGTTCTTC. Residues: CASSSPIMREQFF.

The J gene is TRBJ2-7, the V gene TRBV29-1; a possible D gene is TRBD1 (6 bases). Germline V lookup: CDR1 SQVTM, CDR2 ANQGSEA. This CDR3 has 14 residues. Trimming pared 1 base from V and 2 bases from J, leaving 12 bases between. Written as DNA, the CDR3 is TGCAGCGTTGAAGGACCAGGGGAGACCTACGAGCAGTACTTC. This translates into CSVEGPGETYEQYF.

The chain uses TRBV7-3 and TRBJ2-1; TRBD2 agrees at 13 bases. This CDR3 comprises 17 residues. Germline V gene sequence: CDR1 SGHTA, CDR2 FQGTGA. J was trimmed by 4 bases and V by 3 bases; bases with no gene match: 6. The CDR3 nucleotides are TGTGCCAGCAGCTTTAGGACTAGCGGGGGCCAATACAATGAGCAGTTCTTC. Its translation is CASSFRTSGGQYNEQFF.

The table lists this clonotype with a count of one. The chain is built from TRBV4-2 and TRBJ2-3; 12 positions agree with TRBD2. V lost 1 base and J lost 1; bases outside the gene matches: 9. There are 19 residues in the CDR3. From germline, CDR1 is LGHNA and CDR2 YNFKEQ. The CDR3 DNA follows: TGTGCCAGCAGCCAAGGGGGACTAGCGGGCCATCCAGGCACAGATACGCAGTATTTT. This translates into CASSQGGLAGHPGTDTQYF.

CDR3 residues: CASSTPGTEQYF. In DNA form, the CDR3 reads TGCGCCAGCAGCACACCAGGGACTGAGCAGTACTTC. V and J are TRBV4-3 and TRBJ2-7; D possibly corresponds to TRBD2 (6 bases). Trimming left V 5 bases short and J 7 bases short, with 12 bases between. The CDR3 has 12 residues. Germline CDR1 LGHNA, CDR2 YSLEER.

The table lists this clonotype with a count of one. J is TRBJ1-5 and V is TRBV29-1; weak D call: TRBD1 (5 bases). The CDR3 loop spans 13 amino acids. The germline gives CDR1 SQVTM, CDR2 ANQGSEA. Deletions cut 2 bases from V and 6 bases from J, with 11 bases between. The CDR3 sequence is CSVEQVRGQPQHF. The DNA for the CDR3 is TGCAGCGTTGAACAGGTGAGGGGTCAGCCCCAGCATTTT.

The chain is built from TRBV4-2 and TRBJ1-2; unclear D gene. Looked up from germline, CDR1 is LGHNA and CDR2 is YNFKEQ. The V end lost 1 base, the J end lost 4 bases, and 19 bases lay between the germline ends. The CDR3 contains 17 residues. The CDR3 reads CASSQVRITAGSYGYTF. The CDR3 DNA follows: TGTGCCAGCAGCCAAGTCCGAATAACGGCTGGTAGCTATGGCTACACCTTC.

This clonotype was observed a few times. This rearrangement joins TRBV6-2 or TRBV6-3 to TRBJ2-3; D perhaps matches TRBD2 (5 bases). The CDR3 runs 11 residues. Deletions cut 6 bases from V and 8 bases from J, with 9 bases between. Germline V gene lookup returns CDR1 MNHEY and CDR2 SVGEGT. DNA for the CDR3: TGTGCCAGCAGCCAGGCGGGTACGCAGTATTTT. Translating gives CASSQAGTQYF.

This chain links TRBV9 with TRBJ2-1; possibly TRBD1 for D (6 bases). This CDR3 has 15 residues. V was cut by 4 bases and J by 7 bases, with 18 bases left in between. CDR1 and CDR2 from the germline V gene are SGDLS and YYNGEE. CDR3 sequence: CASSPRQEPRNEQFF. Written as DNA, the CDR3 is TGTGCCAGCAGCCCCAGACAGGAGCCTAGGAATGAGCAGTTCTTC.

The chain couples TRBV4-3 to TRBJ2-1, with 8 bases that match TRBD1. Unmatched junction bases numbered 3, after V lost 0 bases and J lost 5 bases. Germline loops: CDR1 LGHNA, CDR2 YSLEER. The CDR3 sequence is 15 residues long. Here the CDR3 DNA reads TGCGCCAGCAGCCAAGACCAGGGGGCCCACAATGAGCAGTTCTTC. Protein: CASSQDQGAHNEQFF.

In regard to this clonotype: A junction end diverges from the germline sequence, so it may reflect a read error. The J gene is TRBJ2-5, the V gene TRBV25-1; D is unclear. Germline CDR1 reads MGHDK; CDR2 reads SYGVNS. The CDR3 runs 12 residues. In DNA, the CDR3 is TGTGCCAGCAGTGACCCTTCTAACGAGCAGTGCTTC. This encodes CASSDPSNEQCF.

CDR3 in amino acids: CASSVGAIYNEQFF. The CDR3 DNA is TGTGCCAGCAGCGTAGGAGCGATCTACAATGAGCAGTTCTTC. The chain employs TRBV7-3 and TRBJ2-1; D remains unclear. The germline CDR1 and CDR2 sequences are SGHTA and FQGTGA. Trimming took 5 bases from V and 3 from J, leaving 11 bases between them. The CDR3 covers 14 residues.

This clonotype was found a few times. The gene calls are TRBV7-8 and TRBJ2-4; D call uncertain. The end of the DNA aligns better with TRBJ2-5, so the J call may be wrong. The CDR3 sequence is 13 residues long. CDR1 and CDR2 from the germline V gene are SGHVS and FQNEAQ. CDR3 DNA: TGTGCCAGCAGCTCACATGGGCCAGAGACCCAGTACTTC. This encodes CASSSHGPETQYF.

The J gene is TRBJ2-3, the V gene TRBV4-2; TRBD1 might be the D (5 bases). CDR1 is LGHNA and CDR2 is YNFKEQ in the germline V gene. Trimming removed 0 bases from V and 2 bases from J, with 12 bases in between. The CDR3 loop spans 16 amino acids. The CDR3 DNA sequence: TGTGCCAGCAGCCAAGATCCACAGGATTTCACAGATACGCAGTATTTT. Amino acid sequence: CASSQDPQDFTDTQYF.

V usage is TRBV10-3 and J usage is TRBJ1-2; D unresolved. This CDR3 comprises 14 residues. Trimming took 3 bases from V and 4 from J, leaving 12 bases between them. Germline assignment: CDR1 ENHRY and CDR2 SYGVKD. DNA for the CDR3: TGTGCCATCAGTGAAGAAAAAAGGCCCTATGGCTACACCTTC. Amino acids: CAISEEKRPYGYTF.